This TCR beta chain appears in the sequencing data of a study of cytomegalovirus exposure and HLA in healthy donors. Per the germline V gene, CDR1 is SGHRS and CDR2 is YFSETQ. The CDR3 is 15 residues long. The V end was cut by 0 bases, the J end by 9 bases, with 15 bases between. PCR was performed using 60 Vbeta and 13 Jbeta primers. Generated by immunoSEQ multiplex PCR, the TCRdb table keeps only in-frame clones and is missing some. The data show fewer than 250,000 clones, with about 75% seen just once and 1.8% held by the top ten. The chain uses TRBV5-1 and TRBJ1-4, with D maybe TRBD1 (6 bases). Sequencing was carried out using PBMCs. This TCR came from a male donor in good health and CMV-seronegative. The chain's CDR3 is CASSLDRARGKKLFF. CDR3 coding DNA: TGCGCCAGCAGCTTGGACAGGGCGAGGGGAAAAAAACTGTTTTTT.